Shown below are 27 T cell receptor beta chains from a single sample sequenced in a study of shared clonotypes between healthy human individuals. The method was immunoSEQ multiplex PCR; TCRdb's version includes in-frame clones alone and lacks a portion of them. The sample has 2 million to 3 million clones; over 85% are singletons. The sample taken for sequencing was naive CD4+ T cells from PBMCs. The subset: CD45RA+ positively selected. Receptors originate from a man between 18 and 29 years old in good health. Some clones in this sample may be carry-over from other donors' samples.

The chain has TRBV10-1 and TRBJ2-5; 9 positions agree with TRBD2. V lost 7 bases and J lost 5; bases outside the gene matches: 8. The CDR3 is 14 amino acids. Germline CDR1 reads WNHNN; CDR2 reads SYGVQD (reference sequence). The CDR3 reads CASKVAGVKETQYF. Written as DNA, the CDR3 is TGCGCCAGCAAAGTAGCGGGAGTGAAGGAGACCCAGTACTTC.

The rearrangement uses TRBV28 and TRBJ2-7; TRBD1 matches at 8 bases. V was clipped by 6 bases and J by 2 bases; unmatched bases: 9. Germline V lookup: CDR1 MDHEN, CDR2 SYDVKM. The CDR3 length is 15 residues. The CDR3 coding sequence is TGTGCCAGCAGCCAAATAGGGACAGGAACCTACGAGCAGTACTTC. It yields the protein CASSQIGTGTYEQYF.

The V and J genes are TRBV30 and TRBJ1-4; maybe TRBD1 (5 bases). V was pared by 2 bases and J by 12 bases, with 16 bases between. This CDR3 has 13 amino acids. The germline gives CDR1 GTSNPN, CDR2 SVGIG (reference sequence). The CDR3 DNA reads as TGTGCCTGGAGTCCCGATCCGGGGCAGGAACTGTTTTTT. Translated, it gives CAWSPDPGQELFF.

This chain links TRBV7-9 with TRBJ2-5; D remains unclear. The CDR3 sequence is 17 residues long. Germline CDR1 is SEHNR and CDR2 is FQNEAQ (reference sequence). Trimming stripped 2 bases from V and 4 bases from J, with 20 bases between. The chain's CDR3 is CASSLPSGRPLGETQYF. The CDR3 DNA sequence: TGTGCCAGCAGCTTACCCTCGGGCCGCCCGCTGGGAGAGACCCAGTACTTC.

Turning to this clone: Other DNA sequences within the sample encode an identical CDR3. The chain joins TRBV29-1 to TRBJ1-1; no reliable D call. The CDR3 spans 13 residues. The V end was cut by 6 bases, the J end by 0 bases, with 11 bases between. Germline V gene sequence: CDR1 SQVTM, CDR2 ANQGSEA. CDR3 residues: CSVARTVNTEAFF. CDR3 bases: TGCAGCGTCGCACGGACCGTGAACACTGAAGCTTTCTTT. Filled out from reference TRBV29-1 and TRBJ1-1, the complete variable domain reads SAVISQKPSRDICQRGTSLTIQCQVDSQVTMMFWYRQQPGQSLTLIATANQGSEATYESGFVIDKFPISRPNLTFSTLTVSNMSPEDSSIYLCSVARTVNTEAFFGQGTRLTVV.

The rearrangement uses TRBV5-1 and TRBJ2-7; maybe TRBD1 (6 bases). This CDR3 comprises 14 residues. CDR1 SGHRS and CDR2 YFSETQ come from the germline V gene. Trimming pared 2 bases from V and 5 bases from J, leaving 14 bases between. The CDR3 region has the DNA TGCGCCAGCAGCTTATCGGCCAGGGGCAACGAGCAGTACTTC. Residues: CASSLSARGNEQYF.

The rearrangement links TRBV5-1 to TRBJ1-3; TRBD1 matches 9 bases. The CDR3 runs to 17 residues. Germline V gene data show CDR1 as SGHRS and CDR2 as YFSETQ. Trimming removed 4 bases from V and 3 bases from J; junction bases left unmatched: 11. The CDR3 coding sequence is TGCGCCAGCAGCCCAGGACAGGGGAATAGGGGTGGAAACACCATATATTTT. This translates into CASSPGQGNRGGNTIYF.

In its sample, this clone was seen once. This rearrangement joins TRBV5-1 to TRBJ1-1; D gene unclear. Between the trimmed V and J ends, which lost 1 base and 3 bases, there was a span of 13 bases. This CDR3 comprises 15 residues. The germline V gene has CDR1 SGHRS and CDR2 YFSETQ. CDR3 bases: TGCGCCAGCAGCTTGTCTAGGGTTGGGGACACTGAAGCTTTCTTT. This gives the protein CASSLSRVGDTEAFF.

The chain has TRBV7-9 and TRBJ2-1; TRBD1 matches at 9 bases. The V and J ends lost 5 bases and 3 bases, in that order; junction bases with no gene match: 11. This CDR3 comprises 17 residues. Germline-derived CDR1 and CDR2 are SEHNR and FQNEAQ (reference sequence). CDR3 nucleotide sequence: TGTGCCAGCAGCAACCGACCTCGGACAGGGGTCTACAATGAGCAGTTCTTC. Amino acids: CASSNRPRTGVYNEQFF.

The chain links TRBV9 to TRBJ1-2; D is perhaps TRBD1 (5 bases). The CDR3 has 16 residues. Trimming removed 4 bases from V and 0 bases from J, with 16 bases in between. From germline, CDR1 is SGDLS and CDR2 YYNGEE. Written as DNA, the CDR3 is TGTGCCAGCAGCATGATGGGGGGTTTAGCTAACTATGGCTACACCTTC. Protein product: CASSMMGGLANYGYTF.

The genes are TRBV27 and TRBJ1-6; D unresolved. This CDR3 has 14 residues. Germline-derived CDR1 and CDR2 are MNHEY and SMNVEV (reference sequence). V was trimmed by 6 bases and J by 6 bases, leaving 12 bases between them. The CDR3 reads CASRADSGNSPLHF. The DNA of the CDR3 is TGTGCCAGCAGGGCAGACTCGGGTAATTCACCCCTCCACTTT.

A single count supports this clone. The genes are TRBV11-1 and TRBJ2-7; 7 bases match TRBD2. The CDR3 length is 15 residues. With V trimmed by 2 bases and J by 0 bases, 4 bases remained unmatched. The germline gives CDR1 SGHAT, CDR2 FQDESV (reference sequence). The CDR3 DNA reads as TGTGCCAGCAGCTTACTAGCGGTTAGCTCCTACGAGCAGTACTTC. This sequence encodes CASSLLAVSSYEQYF.

The genes are TRBV5-4 and TRBJ2-5; 14 bases map to TRBD2. CDR1 and CDR2 (germline): SGHNT, YYREEE (reference sequence). The CDR3 consists of 17 residues. J lost 4 bases, V lost 4 bases, and 9 bases had no gene match. The CDR3 DNA sequence: TGTGCCAGCAGCCGGGGGGGACTAGCGGGAGAGCGAGAGACCCAGTACTTC. Amino acid sequence: CASSRGGLAGERETQYF.

V is TRBV11-3 and J is TRBJ2-7, with TRBD2 identical over 13 bases. CDR1 SGHNT and CDR2 YENEEA come from the germline V gene. The CDR3 consists of 12 residues. In nucleotides, the CDR3 is TGTGCGGGGACTAGCGGGATCGGCGAGCAGTACTTC. Encoded protein: CAGTSGIGEQYF.

The chain employs TRBV2 and TRBJ1-5, with a tentative D call TRBD1 (6 bases). V dropped 8 bases and J dropped 9 bases, with 17 bases sitting between them. Germline V CDR1 and CDR2: SNHLY, FYNNEI. CDR3 size: 13 residues. CDR3 DNA sequence: TGTGCCAGCGCACTCACAGGGATCGGGCCCCAGCATTTT. Protein product: CASALTGIGPQHF.

This rearrangement joins TRBV7-9 to TRBJ2-1; 9 bases are a match to TRBD2. This CDR3 contains 15 residues. Trimming removed 4 bases from V and 6 bases from J; junction bases left unmatched: 7. The germline V gene encodes CDR1 SEHNR and CDR2 FQNEAQ (reference sequence). The CDR3 sequence: CASSSLSGRLNEQFF. CDR3 sequence (DNA): TGTGCCAGCAGCTCCTTGAGCGGGAGGCTCAATGAGCAGTTCTTC. Drawing the rest from reference TRBV7-9 and TRBJ2-1, the complete variable domain is DTGVSQNPRHKITKRGQNVTFRCDPISEHNRLYWYRQTLGQGPEFLTYFQNEAQLEKSRLLSDRFSAERPKGSFSTLEIQRTEQGDSAMYLCASSSLSGRLNEQFFGPGTRLTVL.

This clone was seen just once. V and J are TRBV9 and TRBJ2-2; 8 nucleotides align to TRBD2. The CDR3 spans 16 residues. Germline V gene lookup returns CDR1 SGDLS and CDR2 YYNGEE. V trimming: 3 bases; J trimming: 7 bases; junction bases outside the gene matches: 11. Written as DNA, the CDR3 is TGTGCCAGCAGCGCTGGCCCCGGGACTAGAGACGGGGAGCTGTTTTTT. This translates into CASSAGPGTRDGELFF.

The rearrangement uses TRBV28 and TRBJ2-5; TRBD2 is a possible D gene (5 bases). V was trimmed by 6 bases and J by 5 bases, leaving 13 bases between them. The CDR3 covers 13 residues. In germline, CDR1 is MDHEN, CDR2 SYDVKM. The CDR3 loop is CASSPPPGETQYF. The CDR3 DNA follows: TGTGCCAGCAGCCCCCCTCCGGGGGAGACCCAGTACTTC.

The CDR3 region is CASSFIAGGPGEQYF. CDR3 in DNA: TGCGCCAGCAGCTTCATAGCGGGAGGGCCGGGCGAGCAGTACTTC. The chain couples TRBV5-1 to TRBJ2-7, with 11 bases aligning to TRBD2. The CDR3 has 15 residues. Germline-derived CDR1 and CDR2 are SGHRS and YFSETQ. Trimming removed 2 bases from V and 6 bases from J; junction bases left unmatched: 7.

The chain carries TRBV7-8 and TRBJ1-1, with no clear D. V was shortened by 11 bases and J by 3 bases, with 19 bases between the two germline ends. Germline V gene data show CDR1 as SGHVS and CDR2 as FQNEAQ. The CDR3 covers 14 residues. The CDR3 sequence is CAASKSSLHTEAFF. CDR3 nucleotides: TGTGCCGCCAGCAAAAGTTCTCTTCACACTGAAGCTTTCTTT.

The chain has TRBV7-9 and TRBJ1-4, with D possibly matching TRBD1 (5 bases). The CDR3 spans 14 residues. Trimming cost V 8 bases and J 4 bases, with 14 bases left between them. Germline V gives CDR1 SEHNR, CDR2 FQNEAQ (reference sequence). This CDR3 is CASSIGTDNEKLFF. As DNA, the CDR3 is TGTGCCAGCTCAATCGGGACGGATAATGAAAAACTGTTTTTT.

For the CDR3, the DNA is TGTGCCAGCAGTTCGTCGGACGGATACTCTGGAAACACCATATATTTT. Amino acids: CASSSSDGYSGNTIYF. The chain has TRBV6-6 and TRBJ1-3, with no clear D. Trimming pared 4 bases from V and 0 bases from J, leaving 13 bases between. The CDR3 length is 16 residues. CDR1 and CDR2 from the germline V gene are MNHNY and SVGAGI (reference sequence).

The V gene is TRBV28, the J gene TRBJ2-1; D uncertain. V was trimmed by 6 bases and J by 6 bases, leaving 12 bases between them. This CDR3 is built from 13 residues. Germline loops: CDR1 MDHEN, CDR2 SYDVKM. The CDR3 region has the DNA TGTGCCAGCAGCCCAAGCTATGTCAATGAGCAGTTCTTC. Protein product: CASSPSYVNEQFF.

CDR3 DNA: TGTGCCAGCAGCCAAGACCAAGCCAGGTACGAGCAGTACTTC. It is translated as CASSQDQARYEQYF. This sequence joins TRBV4-2 and TRBJ2-7; D ambiguous. Trimming left V 0 bases short and J 4 bases short, with 10 bases between. Germline CDR1 reads LGHNA; CDR2 reads YNFKEQ. The CDR3 spans 14 residues.

As regards this clone: Other DNA sequences from this sample encode an identical CDR3 as well. CDR3 nucleotide sequence: TGTGCCAGCAGCTTATTAGGGAGCACCGGGGAGCTGTTTTTT. Its protein is CASSLLGSTGELFF. V usage is TRBV7-3 and J usage is TRBJ2-2; D perhaps matches TRBD2 (5 bases). CDR3 size: 14 residues. V was trimmed by 2 bases and J by 4 bases, leaving 8 bases between them. The germline V gene encodes CDR1 SGHTA and CDR2 FQGTGA.

The gene calls are TRBV6-5 and TRBJ1-2; D may be TRBD1 (6 bases). The CDR3 length is 15 residues. V gave up 2 bases and J gave up 5 bases, with 15 bases separating them. Germline-derived CDR1 and CDR2 are MNHEY and SVGAGI. CDR3 DNA: TGTGCCAGCAGTTACGAAGTCAGGGGTGTATATGGCTACACCTTC. Amino acids: CASSYEVRGVYGYTF.

CDR3 DNA: TGTGCCAGCAGAGCACAGGGGATCTATGGCTACACCTTC. Amino acids: CASRAQGIYGYTF. J is TRBJ1-2 and V is TRBV6-5; 7 nucleotides agree with TRBD1. Looked up from germline, CDR1 is MNHEY and CDR2 is SVGAGI. After removal of 6 bases from V and 4 bases from J, the junction contained 5 bases not matched to a gene. The CDR3 extends over 13 amino acids.